This T cell receptor (beta chain) was documented in a study of blood T cells in healthy people across ages. Trimming left V 4 bases short and J 2 bases short, with 14 bases between. The CDR3 totals 15 residues. Looked up from germline, CDR1 is LNHDA and CDR2 is SQIVND (reference sequence). A note on this clonotype: Its antigen is still unknown.

Sample-barcoded 5' priming and a J-beta primer mix drove a second PCR of roughly 6 to 12 cycles. TCRdb redid the calling of the 5' RACE reads with MiXCR, one entry per CDR3 protein. Found here are 1.5 million to 2 million distinct CDR3 sequences, about 35% of them singletons; the top ten hold about 11%. Overall study results and limits: Age showed a roughly linear inverse relationship with TCR beta diversity per million T cells. Donors of long life had a larger count of naive CD4+ cells and greater diversity than aged donors.

Sequenced input: blood. This TCR was recovered from a woman aged 25 to 39 in good health. This chain connects TRBV19 to TRBJ2-5; the D gene could be TRBD1 or TRBD2 (6 bases each). As DNA, the CDR3 is TGTGCCAGTAGTACAGGAGGGGGAAATCAAGAGACCCAGTACTTC. Residues: CASSTGGGNQETQYF.